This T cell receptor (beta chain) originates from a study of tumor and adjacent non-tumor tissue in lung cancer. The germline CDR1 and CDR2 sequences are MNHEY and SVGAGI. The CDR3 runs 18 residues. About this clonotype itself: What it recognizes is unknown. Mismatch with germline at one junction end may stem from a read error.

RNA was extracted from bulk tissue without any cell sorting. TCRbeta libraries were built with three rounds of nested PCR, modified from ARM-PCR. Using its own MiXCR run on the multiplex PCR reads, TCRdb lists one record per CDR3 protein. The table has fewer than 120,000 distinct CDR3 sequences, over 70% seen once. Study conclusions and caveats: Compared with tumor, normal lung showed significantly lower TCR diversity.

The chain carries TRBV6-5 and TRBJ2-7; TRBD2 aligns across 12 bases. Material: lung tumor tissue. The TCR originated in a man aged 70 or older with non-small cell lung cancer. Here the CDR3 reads CASSPTPTSGSGPYEQCF. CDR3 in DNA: TGTGCCAGCAGCCCCACTCCGACTAGCGGGAGCGGTCCCTACGAGCAGTGCTTC.